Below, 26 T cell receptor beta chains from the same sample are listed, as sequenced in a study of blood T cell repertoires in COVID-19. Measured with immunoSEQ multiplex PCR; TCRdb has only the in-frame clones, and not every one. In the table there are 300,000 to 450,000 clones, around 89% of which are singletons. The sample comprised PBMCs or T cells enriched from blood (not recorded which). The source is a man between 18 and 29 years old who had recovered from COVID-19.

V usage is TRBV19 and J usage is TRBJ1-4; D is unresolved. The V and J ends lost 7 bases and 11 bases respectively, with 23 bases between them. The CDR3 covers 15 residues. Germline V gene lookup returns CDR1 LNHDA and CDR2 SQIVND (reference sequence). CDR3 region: CASTSPETIMRKLFF. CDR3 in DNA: TGTGCCAGTACCTCGCCGGAGACCATCATGAGGAAACTGTTTTTT.

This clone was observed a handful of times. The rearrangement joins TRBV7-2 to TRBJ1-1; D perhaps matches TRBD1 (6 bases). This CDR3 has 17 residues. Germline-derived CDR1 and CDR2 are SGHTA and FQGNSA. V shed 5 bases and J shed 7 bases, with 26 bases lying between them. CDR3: CASSLRLMGASPNEAFF. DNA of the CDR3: TGTGCCAGCAGCCTCCGTCTGATGGGGGCGAGTCCCAATGAAGCTTTCTTT. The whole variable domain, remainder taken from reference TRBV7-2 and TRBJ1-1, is GAGVSQSPSNKVTEKGKDVELRCDPISGHTALYWYRQSLGQGLEFLIYFQGNSAPDKSGLPSDRFSAERTGGSVSTLTIQRTQQEDSAVYLCASSLRLMGASPNEAFFGQGTRLTVV.

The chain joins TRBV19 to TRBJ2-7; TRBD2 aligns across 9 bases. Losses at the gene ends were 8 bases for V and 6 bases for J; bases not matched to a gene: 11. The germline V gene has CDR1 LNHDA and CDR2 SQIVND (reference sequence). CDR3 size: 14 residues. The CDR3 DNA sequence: TGTGCCAGTCGAAGCGGGGGGTCCATGGGCGAGCAGTACTTC. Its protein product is CASRSGGSMGEQYF. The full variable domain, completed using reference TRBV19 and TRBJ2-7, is DGGITQSPKYLFRKEGQNVTLSCEQNLNHDAMYWYRQDPGQGLRLIYYSQIVNDFQKGDIAEGYSVSREKKESFPLTVTSAQKNPTAFYLCASRSGGSMGEQYFGPGTRLTVT.

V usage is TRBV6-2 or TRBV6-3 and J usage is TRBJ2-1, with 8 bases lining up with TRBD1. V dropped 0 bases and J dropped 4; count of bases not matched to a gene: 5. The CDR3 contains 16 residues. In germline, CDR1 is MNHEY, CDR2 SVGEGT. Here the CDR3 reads CASSYSTGVGYNEQFF. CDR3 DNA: TGTGCCAGCAGTTACTCGACAGGGGTGGGATACAATGAGCAGTTCTTC.

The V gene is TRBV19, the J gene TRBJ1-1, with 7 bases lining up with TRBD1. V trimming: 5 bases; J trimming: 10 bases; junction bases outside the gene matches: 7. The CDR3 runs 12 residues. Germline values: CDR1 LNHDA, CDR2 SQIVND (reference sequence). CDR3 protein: CASSFQGVGAFF. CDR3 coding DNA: TGTGCCAGTAGTTTTCAGGGGGTCGGAGCTTTCTTT.

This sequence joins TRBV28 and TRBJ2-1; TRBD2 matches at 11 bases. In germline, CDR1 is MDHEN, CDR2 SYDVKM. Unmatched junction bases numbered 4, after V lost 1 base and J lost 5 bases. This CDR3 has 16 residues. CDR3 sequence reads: CASSLYVAGGHNEQFF. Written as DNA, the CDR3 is TGTGCCAGCAGTTTATACGTAGCGGGAGGGCACAATGAGCAGTTCTTC.

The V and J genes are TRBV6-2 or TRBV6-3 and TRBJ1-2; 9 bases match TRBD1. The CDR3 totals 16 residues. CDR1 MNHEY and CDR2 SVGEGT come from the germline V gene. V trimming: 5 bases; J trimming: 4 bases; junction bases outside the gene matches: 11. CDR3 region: CASSRPPATGGYGYTF. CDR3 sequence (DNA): TGTGCCAGCAGTAGACCCCCGGCGACAGGGGGCTATGGCTACACCTTC.

CDR3 sequence: CASSTSGMETQYF. In DNA form, the CDR3 reads TGCGCCAGCAGCACTAGCGGGATGGAGACCCAGTACTTC. The rearrangement joins TRBV5-1 to TRBJ2-5; 10 bases match TRBD2. Germline CDR1 and CDR2: SGHRS and YFSETQ. The V and J ends lost 4 bases and 5 bases, in that order; junction bases with no gene match: 2. CDR3 length: 13 residues.

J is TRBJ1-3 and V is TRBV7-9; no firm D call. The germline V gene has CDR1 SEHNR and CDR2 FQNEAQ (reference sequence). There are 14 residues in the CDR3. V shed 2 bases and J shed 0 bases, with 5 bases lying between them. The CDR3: CASSLTVSGNTIYF. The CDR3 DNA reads TGTGCCAGCAGCTTAACGGTCTCTGGAAACACCATATATTTT. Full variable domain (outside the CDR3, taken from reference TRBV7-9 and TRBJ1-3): DTGVSQNPRHKITKRGQNVTFRCDPISEHNRLYWYRQTLGQGPEFLTYFQNEAQLEKSRLLSDRFSAERPKGSFSTLEIQRTEQGDSAMYLCASSLTVSGNTIYFGEGSWLTVV.

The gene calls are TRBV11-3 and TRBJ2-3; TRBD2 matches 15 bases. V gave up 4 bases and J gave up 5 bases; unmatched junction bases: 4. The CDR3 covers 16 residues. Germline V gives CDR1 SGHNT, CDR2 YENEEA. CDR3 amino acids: CASSSGLAGGEDTQYF. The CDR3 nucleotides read TGTGCCAGCAGCTCGGGACTAGCGGGAGGTGAAGATACGCAGTATTTT. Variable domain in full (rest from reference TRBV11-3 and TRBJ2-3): EAGVVQSPRYKIIEKKQPVAFWCNPISGHNTLYWYLQNLGQGPELLIRYENEEAVDDSQLPKDRFSAERLKGVDSTLKIQPAELGDSAVYLCASSSGLAGGEDTQYFGPGTRLTVL.

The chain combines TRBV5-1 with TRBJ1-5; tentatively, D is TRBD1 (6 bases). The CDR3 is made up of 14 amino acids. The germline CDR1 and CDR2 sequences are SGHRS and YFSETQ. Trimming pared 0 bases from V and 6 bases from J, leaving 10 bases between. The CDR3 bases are TGCGCCAGCAGCTTGGAACAGGGAGCTCAGCCCCAGCATTTT. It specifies CASSLEQGAQPQHF.

The CDR3 nucleotides read TGTGCCAGCAGCTTGGCCGGGTCCCCATTTGGCTACACCTTC. Protein product: CASSLAGSPFGYTF. The chain combines TRBV5-8 with TRBJ1-2; D unclear. Germline V gene data show CDR1 as SGHTS and CDR2 as YDEGEE. The germline V and J ends were trimmed by 0 bases and 7 bases, with 13 bases remaining between them. The CDR3 is 14 residues long.

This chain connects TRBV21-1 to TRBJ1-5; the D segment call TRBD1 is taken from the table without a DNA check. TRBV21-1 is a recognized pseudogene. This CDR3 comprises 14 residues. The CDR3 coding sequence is TGTGCCAGCACCACAAAGGGGCCCGGACAGCCCCAGCATTTT. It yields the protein CASTTKGPGQPQHF.

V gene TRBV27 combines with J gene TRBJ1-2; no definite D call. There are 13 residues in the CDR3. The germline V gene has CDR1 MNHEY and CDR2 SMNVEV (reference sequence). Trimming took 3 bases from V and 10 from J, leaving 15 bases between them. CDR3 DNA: TGTGCCAGCAGTTTCTCTGCGGCGGCTCTCTACACCTTC. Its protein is CASSFSAAALYTF.

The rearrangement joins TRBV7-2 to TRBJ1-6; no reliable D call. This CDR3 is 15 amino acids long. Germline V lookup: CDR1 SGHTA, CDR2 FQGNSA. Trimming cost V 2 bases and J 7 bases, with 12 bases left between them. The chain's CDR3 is CASSLMGSGNSPLHF. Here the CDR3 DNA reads TGTGCCAGCAGCTTAATGGGCAGTGGGAATTCACCCCTCCACTTT.

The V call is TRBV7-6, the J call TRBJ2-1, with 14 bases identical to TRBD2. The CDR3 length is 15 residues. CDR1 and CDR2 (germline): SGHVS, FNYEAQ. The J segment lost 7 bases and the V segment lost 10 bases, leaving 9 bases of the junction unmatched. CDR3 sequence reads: CAITAGTSGRNEQFF. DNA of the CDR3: TGTGCCATTACAGCCGGGACTAGCGGGAGAAATGAGCAGTTCTTC.

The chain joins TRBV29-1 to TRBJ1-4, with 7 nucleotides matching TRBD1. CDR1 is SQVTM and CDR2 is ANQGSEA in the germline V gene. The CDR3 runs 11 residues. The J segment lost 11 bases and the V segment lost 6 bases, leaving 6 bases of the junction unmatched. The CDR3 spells CSVRTGAKLFF. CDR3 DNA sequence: TGCAGCGTCCGCACAGGGGCCAAACTGTTTTTT.

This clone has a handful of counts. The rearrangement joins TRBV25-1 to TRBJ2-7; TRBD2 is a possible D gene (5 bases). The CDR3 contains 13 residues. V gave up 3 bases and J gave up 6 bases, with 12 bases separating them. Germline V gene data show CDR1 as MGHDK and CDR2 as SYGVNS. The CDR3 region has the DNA TGTGCCAGCAGTGATCTCGTAGGGAGCGAGCAGTACTTC. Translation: CASSDLVGSEQYF.

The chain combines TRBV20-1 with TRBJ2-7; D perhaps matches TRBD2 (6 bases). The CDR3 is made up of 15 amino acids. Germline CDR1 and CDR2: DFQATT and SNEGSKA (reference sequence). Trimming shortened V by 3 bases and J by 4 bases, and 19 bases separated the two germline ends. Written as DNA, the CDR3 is TGCAGTGCTAGTGGAGGGATAGACCACCTATACGAGCAGTACTTC. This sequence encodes CSASGGIDHLYEQYF.

The CDR3 nucleotides read TGTGCCAGCAGCCTTGACACATTGACTGAAGCTTTCTTT. Protein: CASSLDTLTEAFF. The J gene is TRBJ1-1, the V gene TRBV7-8; D call uncertain. Germline CDR1 is SGHVS and CDR2 is FQNEAQ. Trimming stripped 5 bases from V and 5 bases from J, with 12 bases between. The CDR3 runs 13 residues.

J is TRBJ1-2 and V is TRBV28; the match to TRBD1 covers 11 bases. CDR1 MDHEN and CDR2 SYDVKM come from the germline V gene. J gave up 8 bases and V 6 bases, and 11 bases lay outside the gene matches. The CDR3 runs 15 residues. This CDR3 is CASRGPGQGAGGYTF. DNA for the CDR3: TGTGCCAGCAGGGGCCCTGGACAGGGGGCGGGAGGCTACACCTTC.

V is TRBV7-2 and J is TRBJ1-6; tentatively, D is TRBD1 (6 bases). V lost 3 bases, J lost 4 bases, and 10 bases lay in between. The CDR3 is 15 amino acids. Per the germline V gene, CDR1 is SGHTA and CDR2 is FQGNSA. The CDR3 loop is CASSLTGHYNSPLHF. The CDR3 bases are TGTGCCAGCAGCTTGACAGGCCATTATAATTCACCCCTCCACTTT.

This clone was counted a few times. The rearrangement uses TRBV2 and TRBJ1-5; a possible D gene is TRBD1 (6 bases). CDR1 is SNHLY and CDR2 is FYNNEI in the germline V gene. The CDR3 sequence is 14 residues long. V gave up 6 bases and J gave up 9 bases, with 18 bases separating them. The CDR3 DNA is TGTGCCAGCAGGGAGACAGGTGGTATTGTGCCCCAGCATTTT. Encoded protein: CASRETGGIVPQHF.

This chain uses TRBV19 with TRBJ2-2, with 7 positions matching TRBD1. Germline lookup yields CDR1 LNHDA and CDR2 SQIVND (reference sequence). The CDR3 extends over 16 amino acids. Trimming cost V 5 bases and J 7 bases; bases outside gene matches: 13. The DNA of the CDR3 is TGTGCCAGTAGTTTGAGACAGGGTGGAATGGGCGGGGAGCTGTTTTTT. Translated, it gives CASSLRQGGMGGELFF. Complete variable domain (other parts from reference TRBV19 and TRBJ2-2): DGGITQSPKYLFRKEGQNVTLSCEQNLNHDAMYWYRQDPGQGLRLIYYSQIVNDFQKGDIAEGYSVSREKKESFPLTVTSAQKNPTAFYLCASSLRQGGMGGELFFGEGSRLTVL.

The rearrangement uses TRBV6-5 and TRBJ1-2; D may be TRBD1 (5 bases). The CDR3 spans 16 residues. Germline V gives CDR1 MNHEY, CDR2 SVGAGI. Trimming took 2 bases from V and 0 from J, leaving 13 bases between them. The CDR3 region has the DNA TGTGCCAGCAGTTACGGCGGGGGGAGGTCTAACTATGGCTACACCTTC. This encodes CASSYGGGRSNYGYTF.

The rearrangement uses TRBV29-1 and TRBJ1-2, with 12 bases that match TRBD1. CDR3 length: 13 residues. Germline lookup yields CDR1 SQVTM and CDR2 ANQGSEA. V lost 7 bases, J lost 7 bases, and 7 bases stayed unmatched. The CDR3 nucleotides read TGCAGCGCCTGGGACAGGGGGCGCGGTGGCTACACCTTC. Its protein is CSAWDRGRGGYTF.